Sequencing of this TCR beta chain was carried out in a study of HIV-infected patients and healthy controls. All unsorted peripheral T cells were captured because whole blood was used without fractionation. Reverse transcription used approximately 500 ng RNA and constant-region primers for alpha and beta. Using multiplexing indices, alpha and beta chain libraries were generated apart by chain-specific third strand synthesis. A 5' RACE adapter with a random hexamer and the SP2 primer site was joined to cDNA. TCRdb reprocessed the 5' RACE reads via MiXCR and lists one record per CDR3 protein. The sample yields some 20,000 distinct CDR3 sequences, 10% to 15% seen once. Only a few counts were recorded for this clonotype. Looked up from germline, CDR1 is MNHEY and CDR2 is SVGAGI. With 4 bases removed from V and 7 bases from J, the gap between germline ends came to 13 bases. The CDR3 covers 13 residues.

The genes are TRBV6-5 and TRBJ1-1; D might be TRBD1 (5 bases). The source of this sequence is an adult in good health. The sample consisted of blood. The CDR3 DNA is TGTGCCAGCAGTTCGTCGACAGAAAATGAAGCTTTCTTT. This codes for CASSSSTENEAFF.